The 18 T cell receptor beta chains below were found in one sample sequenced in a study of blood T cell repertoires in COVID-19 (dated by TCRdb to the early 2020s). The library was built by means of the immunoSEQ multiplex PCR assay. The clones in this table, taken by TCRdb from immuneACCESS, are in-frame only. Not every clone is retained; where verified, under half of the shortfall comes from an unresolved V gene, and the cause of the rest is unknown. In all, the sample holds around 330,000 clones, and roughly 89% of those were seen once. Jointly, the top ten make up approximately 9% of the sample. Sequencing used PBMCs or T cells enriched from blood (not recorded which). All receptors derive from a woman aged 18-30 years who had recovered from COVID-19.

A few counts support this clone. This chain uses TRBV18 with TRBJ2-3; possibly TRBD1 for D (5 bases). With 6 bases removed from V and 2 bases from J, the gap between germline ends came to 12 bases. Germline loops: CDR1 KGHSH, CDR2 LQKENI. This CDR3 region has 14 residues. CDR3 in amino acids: CASSPDSSTDTQYF. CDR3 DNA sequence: TGTGCCAGCTCGCCTGACAGTTCCACAGATACGCAGTATTTT.

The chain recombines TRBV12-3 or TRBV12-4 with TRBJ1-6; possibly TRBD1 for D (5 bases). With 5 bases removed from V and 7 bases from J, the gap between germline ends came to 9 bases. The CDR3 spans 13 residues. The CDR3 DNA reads TGTGCCAGCAGTCCTGGGGGGAATTCACCCCTCCACTTT. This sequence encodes CASSPGGNSPLHF.

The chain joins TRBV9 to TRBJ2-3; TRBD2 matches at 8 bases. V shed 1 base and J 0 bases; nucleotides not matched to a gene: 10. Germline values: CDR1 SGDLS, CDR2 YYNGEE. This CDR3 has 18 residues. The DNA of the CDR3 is TGTGCCAGCAGCGTATCCTGGAGCGGGAGCCATAGCACAGATACGCAGTATTTT. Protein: CASSVSWSGSHSTDTQYF.

CDR3 residues: CASSEPGDFGNTIYF. The CDR3 nucleotides read TGCGCCAGCAGTGAGCCGGGGGACTTTGGAAACACCATATATTTT. The chain combines TRBV10-1 with TRBJ1-3, with D possibly TRBD1 on 5 matching bases. V was clipped by 2 bases and J by 3 bases, with 11 bases between them. The germline V gene has CDR1 WNHNN and CDR2 SYGVQD (reference sequence). This CDR3 is 15 amino acids long.

The CDR3 spells CASSIFITEETQYF. For the CDR3, the DNA is TGTGCCAGTAGTATTTTTATTACAGAAGAGACCCAGTACTTC. This sequence joins TRBV19 and TRBJ2-5; D gene ambiguous. With 3 bases removed from V and 3 bases from J, the gap between germline ends came to 11 bases. Germline CDR1 is LNHDA and CDR2 is SQIVND (reference sequence). This CDR3 comprises 14 residues.

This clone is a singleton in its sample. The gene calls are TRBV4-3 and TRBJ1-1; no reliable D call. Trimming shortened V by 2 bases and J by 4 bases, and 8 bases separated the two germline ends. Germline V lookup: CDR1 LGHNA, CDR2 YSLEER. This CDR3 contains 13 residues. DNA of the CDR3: TGCGCCAGCAGCCAACGGAGTCCCACTGAAGCTTTCTTT. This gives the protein CASSQRSPTEAFF.

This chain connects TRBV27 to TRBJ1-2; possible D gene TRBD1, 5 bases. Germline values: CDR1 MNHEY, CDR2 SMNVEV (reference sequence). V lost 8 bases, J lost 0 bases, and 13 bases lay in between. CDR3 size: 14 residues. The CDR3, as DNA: TGTGCCAGCTCCATCGGGGGGGCTAACTATGGCTACACCTTC. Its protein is CASSIGGANYGYTF.

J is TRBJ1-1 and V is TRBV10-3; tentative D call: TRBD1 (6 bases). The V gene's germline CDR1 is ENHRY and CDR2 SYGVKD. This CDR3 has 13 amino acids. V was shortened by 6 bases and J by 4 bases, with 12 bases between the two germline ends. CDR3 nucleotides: TGTGCCATCAGGGAAACAGGGCGCACTGAAGCTTTCTTT. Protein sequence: CAIRETGRTEAFF.

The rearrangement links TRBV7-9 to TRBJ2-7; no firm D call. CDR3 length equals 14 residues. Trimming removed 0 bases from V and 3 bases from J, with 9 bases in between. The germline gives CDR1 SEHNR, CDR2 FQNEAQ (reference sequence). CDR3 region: CASSLAGSYYEQYF. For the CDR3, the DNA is TGTGCCAGCAGCTTAGCGGGCAGTTACTACGAGCAGTACTTC.

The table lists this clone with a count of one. In nucleotides, the CDR3 is TGTGCCAGCAGTCATTTGACAGGGTCAAGGGAAAAACTGTTTTTT. It yields the protein CASSHLTGSREKLFF. This rearrangement joins TRBV2 to TRBJ1-4; 7 bases fit TRBD1. Trimming removed 5 bases from V and 8 bases from J; junction bases left unmatched: 11. Germline V gene data show CDR1 as SNHLY and CDR2 as FYNNEI. This CDR3 spans 15 amino acids.

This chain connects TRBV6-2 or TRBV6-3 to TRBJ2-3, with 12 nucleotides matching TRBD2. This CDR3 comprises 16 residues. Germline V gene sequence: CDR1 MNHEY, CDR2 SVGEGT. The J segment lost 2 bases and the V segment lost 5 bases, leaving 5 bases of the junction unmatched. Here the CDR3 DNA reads TGTGCCAGCAGTACCGGACTAGCGGGGCCCACAGATACGCAGTATTTT. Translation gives CASSTGLAGPTDTQYF.

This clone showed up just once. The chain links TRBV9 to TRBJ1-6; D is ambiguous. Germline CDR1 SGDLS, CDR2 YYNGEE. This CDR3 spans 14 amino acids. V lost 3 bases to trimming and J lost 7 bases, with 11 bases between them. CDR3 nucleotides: TGTGCCAGCAGCGCAGGACTGGAGAATTCACCCCTCCACTTT. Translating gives CASSAGLENSPLHF. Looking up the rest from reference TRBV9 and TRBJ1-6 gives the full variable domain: DSGVTQTPKHLITATGQRVTLRCSPRSGDLSVYWYQQSLDQGLQFLIQYYNGEERAKGNILERFSAQQFPDLHSELNLSSLELGDSALYFCASSAGLENSPLHFGNGTRLTVT.

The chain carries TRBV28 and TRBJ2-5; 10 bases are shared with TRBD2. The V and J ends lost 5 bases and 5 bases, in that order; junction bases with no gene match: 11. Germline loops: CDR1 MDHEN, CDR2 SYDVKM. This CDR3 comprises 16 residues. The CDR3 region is CASSQAPSGGGETQYF. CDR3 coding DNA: TGTGCCAGCAGTCAAGCCCCTAGCGGGGGCGGGGAGACCCAGTACTTC.

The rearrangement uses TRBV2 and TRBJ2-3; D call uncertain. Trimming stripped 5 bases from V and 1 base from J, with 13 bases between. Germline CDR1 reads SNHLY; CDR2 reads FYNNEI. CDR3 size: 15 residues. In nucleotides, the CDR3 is TGTGCCAGCAGTAGGCAGGCTGGTGGCACAGATACGCAGTATTTT. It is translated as CASSRQAGGTDTQYF.

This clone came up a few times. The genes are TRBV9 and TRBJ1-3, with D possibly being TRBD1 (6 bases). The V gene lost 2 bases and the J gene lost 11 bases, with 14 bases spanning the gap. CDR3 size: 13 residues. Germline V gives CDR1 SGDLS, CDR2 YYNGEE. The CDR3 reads CASSVRAGASIYF. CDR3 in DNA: TGTGCCAGCAGCGTCCGGGCAGGGGCGTCCATATATTTT.

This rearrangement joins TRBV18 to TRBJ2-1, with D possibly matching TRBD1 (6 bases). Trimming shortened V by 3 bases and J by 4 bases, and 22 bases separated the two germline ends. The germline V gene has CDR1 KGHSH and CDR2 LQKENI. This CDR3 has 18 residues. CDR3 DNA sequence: TGTGCCAGCTCACCTGGACAGACGAGACAAGGGGCATACAATGAGCAGTTCTTC. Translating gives CASSPGQTRQGAYNEQFF.

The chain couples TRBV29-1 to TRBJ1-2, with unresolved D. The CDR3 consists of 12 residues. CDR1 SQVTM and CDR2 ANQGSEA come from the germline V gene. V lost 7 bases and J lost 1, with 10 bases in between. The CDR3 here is CSGIQLNYGYTF. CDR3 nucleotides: TGCAGCGGTATACAGCTTAACTATGGCTACACCTTC.

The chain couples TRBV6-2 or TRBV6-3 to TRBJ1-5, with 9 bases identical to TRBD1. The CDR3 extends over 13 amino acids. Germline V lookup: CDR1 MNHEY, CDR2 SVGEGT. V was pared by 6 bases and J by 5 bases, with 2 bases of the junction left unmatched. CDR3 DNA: TGTGCCAGCAGCCGGGACAGGGATCAGCCCCAGCATTTT. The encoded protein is CASSRDRDQPQHF.